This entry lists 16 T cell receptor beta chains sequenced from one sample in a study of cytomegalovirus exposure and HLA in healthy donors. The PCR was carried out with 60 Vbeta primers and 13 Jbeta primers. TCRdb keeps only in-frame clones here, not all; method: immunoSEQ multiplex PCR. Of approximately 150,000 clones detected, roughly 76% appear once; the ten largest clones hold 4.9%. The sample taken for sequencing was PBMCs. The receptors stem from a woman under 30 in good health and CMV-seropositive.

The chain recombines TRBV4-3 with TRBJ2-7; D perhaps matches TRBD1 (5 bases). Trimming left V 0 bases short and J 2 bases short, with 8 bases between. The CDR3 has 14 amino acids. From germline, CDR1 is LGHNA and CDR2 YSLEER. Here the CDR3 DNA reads TGCGCCAGCAGCCAAGACAGGGCGGCCTACGAGCAGTACTTC. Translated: CASSQDRAAYEQYF.

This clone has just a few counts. CDR3 nucleotide sequence: TGTGCCACCAGCACGGGAGCAACCACAGATACGCAGTATTTT. It is translated as CATSTGATTDTQYF. V gene TRBV15 combines with J gene TRBJ2-3; a weak D match, TRBD2 (6 bases). The germline CDR1 and CDR2 sequences are LNHNV and YYDKDF (reference sequence). Trimming left V 4 bases short and J 2 bases short, with 10 bases between. The CDR3 is made up of 14 amino acids.

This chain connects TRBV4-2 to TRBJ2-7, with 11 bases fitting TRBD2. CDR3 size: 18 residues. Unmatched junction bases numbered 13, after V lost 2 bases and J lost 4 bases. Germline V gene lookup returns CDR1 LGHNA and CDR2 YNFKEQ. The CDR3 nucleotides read TGTGCCAGCAGCCAATTTTATACTAGCGGGGGAGATAAATACGAGCAGTACTTC. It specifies CASSQFYTSGGDKYEQYF.

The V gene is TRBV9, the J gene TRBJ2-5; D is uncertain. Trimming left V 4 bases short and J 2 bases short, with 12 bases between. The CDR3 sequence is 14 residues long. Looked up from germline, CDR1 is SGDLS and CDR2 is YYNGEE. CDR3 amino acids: CASSPRSKQETQYF. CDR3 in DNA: TGTGCCAGCAGCCCCAGGTCCAAACAAGAGACCCAGTACTTC.

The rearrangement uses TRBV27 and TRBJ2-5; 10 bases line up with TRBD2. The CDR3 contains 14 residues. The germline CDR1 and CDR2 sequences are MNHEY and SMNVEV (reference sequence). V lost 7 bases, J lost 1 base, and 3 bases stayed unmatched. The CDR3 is CASKERGGQETQYF. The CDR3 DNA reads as TGTGCCAGCAAAGAGCGGGGGGGCCAAGAGACCCAGTACTTC.

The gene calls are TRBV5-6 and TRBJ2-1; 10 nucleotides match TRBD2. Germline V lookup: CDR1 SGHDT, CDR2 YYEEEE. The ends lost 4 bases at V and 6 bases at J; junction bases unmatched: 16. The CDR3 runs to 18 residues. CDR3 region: CASSTIEPGLAFSNEQFF. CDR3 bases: TGTGCCAGCAGCACAATCGAACCGGGACTAGCGTTTTCCAATGAGCAGTTCTTC.

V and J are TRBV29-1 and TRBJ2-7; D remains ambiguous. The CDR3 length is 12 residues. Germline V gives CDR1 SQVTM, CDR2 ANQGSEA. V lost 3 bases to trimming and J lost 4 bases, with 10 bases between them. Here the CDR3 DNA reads TGCAGCGTTGAGGATAGACTGTACGAGCAGTACTTC. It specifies CSVEDRLYEQYF.

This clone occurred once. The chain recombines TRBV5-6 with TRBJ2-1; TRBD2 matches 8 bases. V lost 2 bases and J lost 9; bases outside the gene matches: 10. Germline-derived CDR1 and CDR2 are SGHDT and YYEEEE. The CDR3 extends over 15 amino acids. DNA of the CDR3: TGTGCCAGCAGCTTCCGGGGGGGCGGCCGGAGTGAGCAGTTCTTC. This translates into CASSFRGGGRSEQFF.

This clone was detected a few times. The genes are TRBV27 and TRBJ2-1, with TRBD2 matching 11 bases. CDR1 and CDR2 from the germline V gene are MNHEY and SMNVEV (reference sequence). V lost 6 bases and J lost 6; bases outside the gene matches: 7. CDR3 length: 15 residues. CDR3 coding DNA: TGTGCCAGCAGGCCACGACTAGCGGGGAGCAATGAGCAGTTCTTC. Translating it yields CASRPRLAGSNEQFF.

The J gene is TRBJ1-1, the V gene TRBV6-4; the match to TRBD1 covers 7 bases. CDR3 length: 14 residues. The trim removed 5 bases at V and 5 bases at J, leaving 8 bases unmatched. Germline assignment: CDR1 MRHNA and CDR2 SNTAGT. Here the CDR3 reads CASSQNRGGTEAFF. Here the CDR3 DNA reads TGTGCCAGCAGTCAAAACAGGGGAGGTACTGAAGCTTTCTTT.

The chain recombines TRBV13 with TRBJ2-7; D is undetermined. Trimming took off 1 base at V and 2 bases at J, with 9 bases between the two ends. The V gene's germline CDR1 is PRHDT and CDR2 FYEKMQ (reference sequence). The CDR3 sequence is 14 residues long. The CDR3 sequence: CASSLVGSTYEQYF. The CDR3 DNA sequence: TGTGCCAGCAGCTTAGTTGGCAGTACCTACGAGCAGTACTTC.

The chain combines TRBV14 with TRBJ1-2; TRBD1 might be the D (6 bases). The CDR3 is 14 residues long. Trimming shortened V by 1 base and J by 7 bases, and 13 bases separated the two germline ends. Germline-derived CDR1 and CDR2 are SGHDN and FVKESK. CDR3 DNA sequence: TGTGCCAGCAGCCAAGTGCGGGGGCCAAGTGGCTACACCTTC. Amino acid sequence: CASSQVRGPSGYTF.

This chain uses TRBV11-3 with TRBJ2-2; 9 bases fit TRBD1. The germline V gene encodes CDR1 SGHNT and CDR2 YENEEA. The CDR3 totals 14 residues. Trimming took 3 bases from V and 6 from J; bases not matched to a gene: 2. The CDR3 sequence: CASSLRQGAGELFF. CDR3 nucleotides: TGTGCCAGCAGCTTGAGACAGGGGGCCGGGGAGCTGTTTTTT.

The CDR3 is CASSPAYNEQFF. CDR3 DNA sequence: TGTGCCAGCAGCCCCGCGTACAATGAGCAGTTCTTC. V and J are TRBV7-9 and TRBJ2-1; D gene ambiguous. The germline V and J ends were trimmed by 5 bases and 4 bases, with 6 bases remaining between them. Germline loops: CDR1 SEHNR, CDR2 FQNEAQ (reference sequence). The CDR3 loop spans 12 amino acids. Full variable domain (missing parts from reference TRBV7-9 and TRBJ2-1): DTGVSQNPRHKITKRGQNVTFRCDPISEHNRLYWYRQTLGQGPEFLTYFQNEAQLEKSRLLSDRFSAERPKGSFSTLEIQRTEQGDSAMYLCASSPAYNEQFFGPGTRLTVL.

The CDR3 loop reads CASSSSDYNEQFF. The CDR3 region has the DNA TGTGCCAGCAGCTCCAGCGACTACAATGAGCAGTTCTTC. The V and J genes are TRBV7-9 and TRBJ2-1; D remains ambiguous. The CDR3 covers 13 residues. The V and J ends lost 4 bases and 3 bases respectively, with 7 bases between them. Germline V lookup: CDR1 SEHNR, CDR2 FQNEAQ (reference sequence).

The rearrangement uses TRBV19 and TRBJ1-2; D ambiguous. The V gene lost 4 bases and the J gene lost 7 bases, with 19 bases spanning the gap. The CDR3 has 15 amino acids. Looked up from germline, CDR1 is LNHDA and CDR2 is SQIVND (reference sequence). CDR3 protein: CASSSPRELVRGYTF. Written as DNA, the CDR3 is TGTGCCAGTAGTAGCCCCCGGGAACTCGTGCGTGGCTACACCTTC.